This is a list of T cell receptor beta chains from one sample in a study of T cell responses to AZD1222 COVID-19 vaccine. Profiled with immunoSEQ multiplex PCR; TCRdb holds only in-frame clones, not every one. The sample records 150,000 to 200,000 clones, 90% to 95% being singletons. Sequenced material: peripheral blood, taken on day 0 of AZD1222 vaccination. The source is an adult in good health. The CDR3 runs from the conserved cysteine through the conserved F or W. Clone size is not always given. Where it is, it says once, few, many or a class for expanded clones.

v_gene: TRBV19
abundance: NA
j_gene: TRBJ1-1
CDR3aa: CASSLNGGNTEAFF

v_gene: TRBV7-9
abundance: once
j_gene: TRBJ2-2
CDR3aa: CASSFISSGRRLRELFF

v_gene: TRBV4-1
abundance: NA
j_gene: TRBJ1-1
CDR3aa: CASSPRSGETEAFF

v_gene: TRBV25-1
abundance: NA
j_gene: TRBJ2-7
CDR3aa: CASSEYGEGLYEQYF

v_gene: TRBV13
abundance: NA
j_gene: TRBJ1-2
CDR3aa: CASSSLWDSPNYGYTF

v_gene: TRBV5-1
abundance: NA
j_gene: TRBJ2-1
CDR3aa: CASSLVMGGSLDNEQFF

v_gene: TRBV5-8
abundance: many
j_gene: TRBJ1-1
CDR3aa: CASIGYTEAFF

v_gene: TRBV11-2
abundance: NA
j_gene: TRBJ2-4
CDR3aa: CASSLAEIGIQYF

v_gene: TRBV15
abundance: NA
j_gene: TRBJ1-5
CDR3aa: CATSEGNQPQHF

v_gene: TRBV19
abundance: NA
j_gene: TRBJ1-5
CDR3aa: CASNDGSNQPQHF

v_gene: TRBV24-1
abundance: NA
j_gene: TRBJ2-2
CDR3aa: CATSGQGTGELFF

v_gene: TRBV12-5
abundance: NA
j_gene: TRBJ1-5
CDR3aa: CASGLDKFRGPNQPQHF

v_gene: TRBV6-5
abundance: NA
j_gene: TRBJ1-6
CDR3aa: CASSWGANSPLHF

v_gene: TRBV3-1/TRBV3-2
abundance: NA
j_gene: TRBJ1-3
CDR3aa: CASSRRGGTGNTIYF

v_gene: TRBV19
abundance: NA
j_gene: TRBJ1-4
CDR3aa: CASSMYAAPHATNEKLFF

v_gene: TRBV12-5
abundance: NA
j_gene: TRBJ2-1
CDR3aa: CASGLVRSEQFF

v_gene: TRBV19
abundance: NA
j_gene: TRBJ2-2
CDR3aa: CASSKQDRVETGELFF

v_gene: TRBV7-9
abundance: NA
j_gene: TRBJ2-3
CDR3aa: CASRRPGLAGVTDTQYF

v_gene: TRBV7-2
abundance: NA
j_gene: TRBJ1-3
CDR3aa: CASSLNRDRGELNTIYF

v_gene: TRBV5-4
abundance: NA
j_gene: TRBJ2-2
CDR3aa: CASKDLYTGELFF

v_gene: TRBV5-1
abundance: NA
j_gene: TRBJ1-1
CDR3aa: CASSWDRGRVAFF

v_gene: TRBV27
abundance: NA
j_gene: TRBJ2-7
CDR3aa: CASSFKGQPYEQYF

v_gene: TRBV7-9
abundance: NA
j_gene: TRBJ2-7
CDR3aa: CASSSRDGYEQYF

v_gene: TRBV4-1
abundance: NA
j_gene: TRBJ1-2
CDR3aa: CASSHQGNGYTF

v_gene: TRBV12-5
abundance: NA
j_gene: TRBJ1-1
CDR3aa: CASGLLGRSVNTEAFF

v_gene: TRBV7-9
abundance: NA
j_gene: TRBJ1-3
CDR3aa: CASSFQAISGNTIYF

v_gene: TRBV2
abundance: NA
j_gene: TRBJ1-5
CDR3aa: CASSETGVRVSQPQHF

v_gene: TRBV21-1
abundance: once
j_gene: TRBJ1-6
CDR3aa: CASIQSETGDNSPLHF

v_gene: TRBV4-2
abundance: NA
j_gene: TRBJ1-2
CDR3aa: CASSQVPNNYGYTF

v_gene: TRBV27
abundance: NA
j_gene: TRBJ2-7
CDR3aa: CASSLVGQGLNEQYF

v_gene: TRBV29-1
abundance: NA
j_gene: TRBJ1-2
CDR3aa: CSVSKPGQGTYGYTF

v_gene: TRBV30
abundance: NA
j_gene: TRBJ2-3
CDR3aa: CAWSPQLAADTQYF

v_gene: TRBV11-3
abundance: NA
j_gene: TRBJ2-1
CDR3aa: CASSRGGLETNEQFF

v_gene: TRBV9
abundance: NA
j_gene: TRBJ1-3
CDR3aa: CASSVVAGGNTIYF

v_gene: TRBV12-3/TRBV12-4
abundance: NA
j_gene: TRBJ2-7
CDR3aa: CASSHLNEQYF

v_gene: TRBV2
abundance: NA
j_gene: TRBJ1-5
CDR3aa: CASSEWAHQPQHF

v_gene: TRBV5-1
abundance: NA
j_gene: TRBJ2-5
CDR3aa: CASSLQGGQETQYF

v_gene: TRBV7-9
abundance: NA
j_gene: TRBJ1-2
CDR3aa: CASSLDTNYGYTF

v_gene: TRBV12-3/TRBV12-4
abundance: NA
j_gene: TRBJ1-2
CDR3aa: CASSLNLHEGYTF

v_gene: TRBV7-9
abundance: NA
j_gene: TRBJ2-1
CDR3aa: CASSLTRTLYNEQFF

v_gene: TRBV18
abundance: NA
j_gene: TRBJ2-5
CDR3aa: CASSRDGGETQYF

v_gene: TRBV11-2
abundance: NA
j_gene: TRBJ1-4
CDR3aa: CASSSTGTANEKLFF

v_gene: TRBV19
abundance: NA
j_gene: TRBJ1-2
CDR3aa: CASSILRGLGYTF

v_gene: TRBV14
abundance: NA
j_gene: TRBJ2-1
CDR3aa: CASSQEGGSEQFF

v_gene: TRBV6-5
abundance: NA
j_gene: TRBJ1-4
CDR3aa: CASSPHLTANEKLFF

v_gene: TRBV10-3
abundance: NA
j_gene: TRBJ2-1
CDR3aa: CAISPGGEYNEQFF

v_gene: TRBV6-2/TRBV6-3
abundance: NA
j_gene: TRBJ1-6
CDR3aa: CASSQGSPLHF

v_gene: TRBV7-9
abundance: NA
j_gene: TRBJ1-1
CDR3aa: CASSLVATSEAFF

v_gene: TRBV25-1
abundance: NA
j_gene: TRBJ1-2
CDR3aa: CASSEDTTRSGYTF

v_gene: TRBV10-1
abundance: NA
j_gene: TRBJ1-2
CDR3aa: CASSENAGEGYGYTF

v_gene: TRBV5-4
abundance: NA
j_gene: TRBJ2-1
CDR3aa: CASSLDEGFQFF

v_gene: TRBV5-1
abundance: NA
j_gene: TRBJ2-1
CDR3aa: CASRSGMGYNEQFF

v_gene: TRBV3-1/TRBV3-2
abundance: once
j_gene: TRBJ2-5
CDR3aa: CASSPGVQETQYF

v_gene: TRBV9
abundance: NA
j_gene: TRBJ2-5
CDR3aa: CASSVELGRDWETQYF

v_gene: TRBV19
abundance: NA
j_gene: TRBJ1-2
CDR3aa: CASKVSQDYGYTF

v_gene: TRBV7-8
abundance: NA
j_gene: TRBJ1-2
CDR3aa: CASSPGVGYGYTF

v_gene: TRBV18
abundance: NA
j_gene: TRBJ2-7
CDR3aa: CASSPRGQGVGYEQYF